This T cell receptor beta chain was retrieved from a study of neoadjuvant anti-PD-1 for oral cavity cancer. Data came from immunoSEQ multiplex PCR; TCRdb stores just in-frame clones and leaves some out. The sample lists about 72,000 clones, more than 70% seen once, with 3% to 4% in the top ten. The CDR3 sequence is 13 residues long. Germline V gene sequence: CDR1 SQVTM, CDR2 ANQGSEA. Trimming left V 3 bases short and J 4 bases short, with 9 bases between. This clone came up once. The receptor was isolated from a person aged 35-79 years with oral cavity squamous cell carcinoma. The sample consisted of PBMCs, taken before nivolumab (anti-PD-1) treatment. This rearrangement joins TRBV29-1 to TRBJ2-2; D could derive from TRBD1 or TRBD2 (5 bases each). This CDR3 reads CSVDRGGTGELFF. CDR3 DNA: TGCAGCGTTGACCGGGGCGGCACCGGGGAGCTGTTTTTT.